This TCR beta chain comes out of a study of T cell repertoires in cytomegalovirus infection. Study in general: Selection of CMV epitopes for the study included recently identified HLA-C-restricted and well-studied HLA-B-restricted ones. Regarding the study as a whole: HLA-C-restricted CMV-specific TCR beta clonotypes prevailed in the ex vivo response. Cumulative public TCR beta family frequency identified CMV carriers with the relevant HLA.

Worth noting for this clonotype: Its antigen is still unknown.

CDR1 and CDR2 from the germline V gene are DFQATT and SNEGSKA (reference sequence). The V end lost 1 base, the J end lost 2 bases, and 12 bases lay between the germline ends. The CDR3 runs 15 residues. TCRdb processed the reads anew with MiXCR; each CDR3 protein has one entry. The sample records 300,000 to 400,000 distinct CDR3 sequences, 25% to 35% being singletons. The receptor comes from a human donor in good health (CMV status not recorded). Some clones in this sample may be carry-over from other donors' samples. The specimen was cultured PBMCs, collected from culture after CMV antigen stimulation. The chain employs TRBV20-1 and TRBJ2-4, with no clear D. CDR3 DNA: TGCAGTGCTAGAGGGCGAGGAAGGTCCAAAAACATTCAGTACTTC. It translates to CSARGRGRSKNIQYF.